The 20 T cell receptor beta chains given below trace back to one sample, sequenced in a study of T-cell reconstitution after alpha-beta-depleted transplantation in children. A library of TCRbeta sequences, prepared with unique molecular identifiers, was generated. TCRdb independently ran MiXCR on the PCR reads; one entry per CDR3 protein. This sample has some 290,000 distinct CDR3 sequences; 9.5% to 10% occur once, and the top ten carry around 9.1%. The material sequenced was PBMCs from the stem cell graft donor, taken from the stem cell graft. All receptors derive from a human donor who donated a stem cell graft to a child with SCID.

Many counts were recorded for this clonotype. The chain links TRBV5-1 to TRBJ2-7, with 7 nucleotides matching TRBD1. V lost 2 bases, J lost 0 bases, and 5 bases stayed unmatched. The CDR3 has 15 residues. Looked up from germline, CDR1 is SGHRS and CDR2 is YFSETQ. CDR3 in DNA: TGCGCCAGCAGCTTACGTACAGGGGTCTCCTACGAGCAGTACTTC. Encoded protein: CASSLRTGVSYEQYF.

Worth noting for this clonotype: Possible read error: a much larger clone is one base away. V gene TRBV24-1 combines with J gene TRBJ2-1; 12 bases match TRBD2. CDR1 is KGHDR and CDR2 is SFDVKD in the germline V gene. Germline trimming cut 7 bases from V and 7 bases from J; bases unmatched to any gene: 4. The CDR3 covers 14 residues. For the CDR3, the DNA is TGTGCCACCAGCGGGACTAGCGGGCTGAATGAGCAGTTCTTC. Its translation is CATSGTSGLNEQFF.

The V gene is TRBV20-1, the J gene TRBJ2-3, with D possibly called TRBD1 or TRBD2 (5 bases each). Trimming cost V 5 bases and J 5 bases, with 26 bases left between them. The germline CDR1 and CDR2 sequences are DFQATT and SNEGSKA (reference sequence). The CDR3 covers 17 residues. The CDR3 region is CSAQAAAGTPEGDTQYF. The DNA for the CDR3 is TGCAGTGCTCAGGCGGCGGCCGGGACCCCTGAAGGAGATACGCAGTATTTT.

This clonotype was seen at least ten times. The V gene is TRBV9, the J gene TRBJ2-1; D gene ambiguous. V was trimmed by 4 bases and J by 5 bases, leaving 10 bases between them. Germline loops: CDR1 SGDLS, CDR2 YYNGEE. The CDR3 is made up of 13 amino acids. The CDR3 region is CASSPDGNNEQFF. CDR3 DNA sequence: TGTGCCAGCAGCCCAGACGGCAACAATGAGCAGTTCTTC.

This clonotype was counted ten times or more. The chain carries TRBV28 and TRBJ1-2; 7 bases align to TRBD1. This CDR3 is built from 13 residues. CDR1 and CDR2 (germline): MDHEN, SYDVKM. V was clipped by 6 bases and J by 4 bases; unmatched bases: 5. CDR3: CASRVTGLYGYTF. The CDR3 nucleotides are TGTGCCAGCAGAGTGACAGGGCTCTATGGCTACACCTTC.

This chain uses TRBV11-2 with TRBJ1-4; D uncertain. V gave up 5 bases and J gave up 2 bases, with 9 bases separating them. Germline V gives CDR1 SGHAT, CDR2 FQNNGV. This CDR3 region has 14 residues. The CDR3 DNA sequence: TGTGCCAGCAGCCTCAGCTGGACTAATGAAAAACTGTTTTTT. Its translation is CASSLSWTNEKLFF.

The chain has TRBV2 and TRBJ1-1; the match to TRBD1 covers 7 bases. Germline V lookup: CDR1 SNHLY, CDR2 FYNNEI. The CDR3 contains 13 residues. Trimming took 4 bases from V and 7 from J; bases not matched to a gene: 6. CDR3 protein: CASSAAQGGEAFF. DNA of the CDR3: TGTGCCAGCAGTGCGGCGCAGGGGGGTGAAGCTTTCTTT.

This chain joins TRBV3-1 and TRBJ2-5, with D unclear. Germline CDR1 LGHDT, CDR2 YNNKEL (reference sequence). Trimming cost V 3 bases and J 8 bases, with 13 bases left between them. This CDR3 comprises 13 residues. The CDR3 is CASSQGHGGTQYF. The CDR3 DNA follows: TGTGCCAGCAGCCAGGGTCACGGTGGAACCCAGTACTTC.

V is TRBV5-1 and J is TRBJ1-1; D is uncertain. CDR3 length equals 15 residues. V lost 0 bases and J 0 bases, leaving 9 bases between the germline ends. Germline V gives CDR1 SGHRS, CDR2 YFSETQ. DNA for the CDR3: TGCGCCAGCAGCTTGGAGATTTGGATGAACACTGAAGCTTTCTTT. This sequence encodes CASSLEIWMNTEAFF. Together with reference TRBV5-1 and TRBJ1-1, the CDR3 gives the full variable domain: KAGVTQTPRYLIKTRGQQVTLSCSPISGHRSVSWYQQTPGQGLQFLFEYFSETQRNKGNFPGRFSGRQFSNSRSEMNVSTLELGDSALYLCASSLEIWMNTEAFFGQGTRLTVV.

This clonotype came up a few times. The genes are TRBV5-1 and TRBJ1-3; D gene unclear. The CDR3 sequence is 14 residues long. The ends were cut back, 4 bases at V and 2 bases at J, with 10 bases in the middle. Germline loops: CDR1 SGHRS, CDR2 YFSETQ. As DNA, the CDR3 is TGCGCCAGCAGCGCTAGCGACCCTGGAAACACCATATATTTT. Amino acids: CASSASDPGNTIYF.

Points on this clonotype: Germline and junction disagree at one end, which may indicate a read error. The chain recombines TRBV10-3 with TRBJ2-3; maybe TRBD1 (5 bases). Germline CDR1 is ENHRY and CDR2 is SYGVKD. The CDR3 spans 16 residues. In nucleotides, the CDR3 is TGTGCCATCAGTGAGACAGGCGCCGATAGCACAAATACGCAGTATTTT. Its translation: CAISETGADSTNTQYF.

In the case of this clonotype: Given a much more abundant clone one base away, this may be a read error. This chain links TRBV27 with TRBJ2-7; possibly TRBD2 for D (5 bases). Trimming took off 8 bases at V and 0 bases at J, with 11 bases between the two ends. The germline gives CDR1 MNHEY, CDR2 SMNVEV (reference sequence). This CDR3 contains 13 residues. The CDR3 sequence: CASGSGDSYEQYF. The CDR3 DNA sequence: TGTGCCAGCGGTTCCGGGGACTCCTACGAGCAGTACTTC.

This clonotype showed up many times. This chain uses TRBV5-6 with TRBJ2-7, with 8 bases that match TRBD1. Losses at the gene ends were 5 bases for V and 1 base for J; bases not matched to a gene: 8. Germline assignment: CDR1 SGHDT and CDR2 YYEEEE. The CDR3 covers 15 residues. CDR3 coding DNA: TGTGCCAGCAGACCAAGACAGGGGCTGTCCTACGAGCAGTACTTC. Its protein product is CASRPRQGLSYEQYF.

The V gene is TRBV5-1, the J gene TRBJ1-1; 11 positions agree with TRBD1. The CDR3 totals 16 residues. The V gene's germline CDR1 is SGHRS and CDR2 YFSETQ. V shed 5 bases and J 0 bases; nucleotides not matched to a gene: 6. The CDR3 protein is CASSRDRGILNTEAFF. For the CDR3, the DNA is TGCGCCAGCAGTCGGGACAGGGGGATTTTGAACACTGAAGCTTTCTTT.

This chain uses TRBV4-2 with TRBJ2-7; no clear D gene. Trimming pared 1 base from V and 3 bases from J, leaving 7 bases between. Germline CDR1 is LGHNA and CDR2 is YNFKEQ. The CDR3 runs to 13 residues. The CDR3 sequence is CASSQASRYEQYF. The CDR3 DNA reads TGTGCCAGCAGCCAAGCTTCGCGCTACGAGCAGTACTTC.

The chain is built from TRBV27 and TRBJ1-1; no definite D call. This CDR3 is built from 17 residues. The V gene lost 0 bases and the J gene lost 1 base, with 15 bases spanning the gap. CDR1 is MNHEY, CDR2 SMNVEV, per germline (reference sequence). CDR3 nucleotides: TGTGCCAGCAGTTTATCCACAGTGTTGCTTGGGAACACTGAAGCTTTCTTT. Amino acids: CASSLSTVLLGNTEAFF.

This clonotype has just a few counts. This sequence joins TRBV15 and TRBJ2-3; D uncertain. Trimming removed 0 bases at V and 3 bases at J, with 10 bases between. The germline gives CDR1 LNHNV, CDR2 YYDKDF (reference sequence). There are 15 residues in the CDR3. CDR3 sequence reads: CATSRDGVLTDTQYF. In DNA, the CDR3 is TGTGCCACCAGCAGAGATGGAGTCTTAACAGATACGCAGTATTTT. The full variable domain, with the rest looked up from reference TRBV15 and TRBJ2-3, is DAMVIQNPRYQVTQFGKPVTLSCSQTLNHNVMYWYQQKSSQAPKLLFHYYDKDFNNEADTPDNFQSRRPNTSFCFLDIRSPGLGDTAMYLCATSRDGVLTDTQYFGPGTRLTVL.

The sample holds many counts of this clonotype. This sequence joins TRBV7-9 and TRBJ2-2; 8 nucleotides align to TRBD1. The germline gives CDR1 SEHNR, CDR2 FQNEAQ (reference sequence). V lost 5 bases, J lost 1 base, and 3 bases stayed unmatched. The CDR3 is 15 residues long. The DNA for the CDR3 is TGTGCCAGCAGCACCGGGACAGGGAACACCGGGGAGCTGTTTTTT. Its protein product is CASSTGTGNTGELFF.

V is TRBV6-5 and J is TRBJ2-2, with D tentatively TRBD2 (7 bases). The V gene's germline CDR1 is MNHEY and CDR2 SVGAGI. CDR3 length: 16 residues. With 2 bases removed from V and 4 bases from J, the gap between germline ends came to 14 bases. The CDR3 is CASSYRDAGATGELFF. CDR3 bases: TGTGCCAGCAGTTACCGAGACGCGGGGGCCACCGGGGAGCTGTTTTTT.

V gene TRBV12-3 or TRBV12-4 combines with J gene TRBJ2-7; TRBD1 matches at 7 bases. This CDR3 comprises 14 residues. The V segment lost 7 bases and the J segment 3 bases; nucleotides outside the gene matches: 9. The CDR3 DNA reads TGTGCCAGCACCTCACAGGGGACCGTCTACGAGCAGTACTTC. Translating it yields CASTSQGTVYEQYF.